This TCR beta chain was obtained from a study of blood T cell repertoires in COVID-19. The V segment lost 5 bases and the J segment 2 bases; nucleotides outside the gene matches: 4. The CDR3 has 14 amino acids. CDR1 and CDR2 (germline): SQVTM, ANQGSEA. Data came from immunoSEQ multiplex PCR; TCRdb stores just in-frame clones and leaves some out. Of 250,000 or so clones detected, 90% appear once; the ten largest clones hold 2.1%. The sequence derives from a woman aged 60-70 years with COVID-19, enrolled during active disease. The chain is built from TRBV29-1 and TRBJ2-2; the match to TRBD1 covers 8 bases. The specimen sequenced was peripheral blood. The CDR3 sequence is CSVRTGINTGELFF. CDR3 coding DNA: TGCAGCGTTAGGACAGGGATTAACACCGGGGAGCTGTTTTTT.